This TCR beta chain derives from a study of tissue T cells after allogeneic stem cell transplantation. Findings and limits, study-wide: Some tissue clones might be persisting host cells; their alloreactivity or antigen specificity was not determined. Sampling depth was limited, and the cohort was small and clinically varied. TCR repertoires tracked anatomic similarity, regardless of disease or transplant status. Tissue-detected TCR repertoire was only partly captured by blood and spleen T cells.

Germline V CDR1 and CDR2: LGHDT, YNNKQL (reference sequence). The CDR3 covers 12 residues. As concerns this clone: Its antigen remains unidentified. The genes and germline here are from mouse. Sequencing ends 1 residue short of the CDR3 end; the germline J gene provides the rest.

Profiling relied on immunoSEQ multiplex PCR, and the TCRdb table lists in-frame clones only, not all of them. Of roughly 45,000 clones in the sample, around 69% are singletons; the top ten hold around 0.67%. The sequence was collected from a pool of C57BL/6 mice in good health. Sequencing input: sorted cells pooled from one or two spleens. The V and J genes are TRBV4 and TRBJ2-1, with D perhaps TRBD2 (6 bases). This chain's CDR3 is CALWGIYAEQFF. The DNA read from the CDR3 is TGTGCACTCTGGGGTATCTATGCTGAGCAGTTC. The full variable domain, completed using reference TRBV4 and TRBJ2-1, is ETAVFQTPNYHVTQVGNEVSFNCKQTLGHDTMYWYKQDSKKLLKIMFSYNNKQLIVNETVPRRFSPQSSDKAHLNLRIKSVEPEDSAVYLCALWGIYAEQFFGPGTRLTVL.